This entry lists 20 T cell receptor beta chains sequenced from one sample in a study of CD8 T cells in ankylosing spondylitis. TCRdb re-called the 5' RACE reads with MiXCR, one entry per CDR3 protein. The sample lists 250,000 to 300,000 distinct CDR3 sequences; approximately 20% were seen once. The sequenced sample was blood, either unsorted or a sorted T cell fraction (not recorded which). The receptor set was obtained from a male donor with ankylosing spondylitis or in good health (not recorded which).

This clonotype was detected many times. V usage is TRBV27 and J usage is TRBJ2-1; 8 bases align to TRBD2. Germline V lookup: CDR1 MNHEY, CDR2 SMNVEV (reference sequence). Losses at the gene ends were 7 bases for V and 4 bases for J; bases not matched to a gene: 9. The CDR3 totals 15 residues. The CDR3 DNA sequence: TGTGCCAGCACCCTTCACGGGAGGGGGTACAATGAGCAGTTCTTC. Its protein product is CASTLHGRGYNEQFF.

The sample holds a few counts of this clonotype. The J gene is TRBJ2-3, the V gene TRBV3-1; D might be TRBD1 or TRBD2, each matching 6 bases. The CDR3 length is 16 residues. In germline, CDR1 is LGHDT, CDR2 YNNKEL (reference sequence). V gave up 6 bases and J gave up 4 bases, with 20 bases separating them. CDR3 loop: CASRPERGARADTQYF. The DNA of the CDR3 is TGTGCCAGCAGACCGGAAAGGGGGGCGCGGGCAGATACGCAGTATTTT.

This chain links TRBV15 with TRBJ2-5; TRBD2 aligns across 7 bases. This CDR3 is built from 15 residues. Trimming removed 0 bases from V and 4 bases from J; junction bases left unmatched: 5. Germline V gene data show CDR1 as LNHNV and CDR2 as YYDKDF (reference sequence). CDR3 residues: CATSRDLAAAETQYF. The CDR3 nucleotides are TGTGCCACCAGCAGAGATCTAGCGGCAGCAGAGACCCAGTACTTC.

The gene calls are TRBV9 and TRBJ1-1; D is unresolved. V lost 0 bases and J 6 bases, leaving 12 bases between the germline ends. Germline V gives CDR1 SGDLS, CDR2 YYNGEE. This CDR3 comprises 14 residues. CDR3 residues: CASSVGGWLSEAFF. The CDR3 DNA reads TGTGCCAGCAGCGTAGGAGGGTGGCTTTCTGAAGCTTTCTTT.

The sample holds many counts of this clonotype. This sequence joins TRBV20-1 and TRBJ2-3; no firm D call. Germline lookup yields CDR1 DFQATT and CDR2 SNEGSKA (reference sequence). The V gene lost 4 bases and the J gene lost 3 bases, with 2 bases spanning the gap. CDR3 length equals 10 residues. The CDR3: CSATTDTQYF. The CDR3 nucleotides are TGCAGTGCTACGACAGATACGCAGTATTTT.

The V gene is TRBV25-1, the J gene TRBJ1-5; no clear D. Per germline, CDR1 MGHDK and CDR2 SYGVNS. Trimming stripped 3 bases from V and 8 bases from J, with 11 bases between. This CDR3 is 13 amino acids long. CDR3 nucleotides: TGTGCCAGCAGTGACCTCCTGGGTGAGCCCCAGCATTTT. Translating it yields CASSDLLGEPQHF. The full variable domain, with the rest looked up from reference TRBV25-1 and TRBJ1-5, is EADIYQTPRYLVIGTGKKITLECSQTMGHDKMYWYQQDPGMELHLIHYSYGVNSTEKGDLSSESTVSRIRTEHFPLTLESARPSHTSQYLCASSDLLGEPQHFGDGTRLSIL.

DNA for the CDR3: TGCGCCAGCAGCTTGGGCGGGACAGGGCCCGATACGCAGTATTTT. Its translation: CASSLGGTGPDTQYF. The chain uses TRBV5-1 and TRBJ2-3; 9 bases agree with TRBD1. The trim removed 0 bases at V and 6 bases at J, leaving 5 bases unmatched. Germline CDR1 is SGHRS and CDR2 is YFSETQ. The CDR3 totals 15 residues. The whole variable domain, filled in from reference TRBV5-1 and TRBJ2-3, reads KAGVTQTPRYLIKTRGQQVTLSCSPISGHRSVSWYQQTPGQGLQFLFEYFSETQRNKGNFPGRFSGRQFSNSRSEMNVSTLELGDSALYLCASSLGGTGPDTQYFGPGTRLTVL.

This clonotype was seen many times. This rearrangement joins TRBV12-3 or TRBV12-4 to TRBJ1-5; 7 bases align to TRBD1. The V segment lost 3 bases and the J segment 1 base; nucleotides outside the gene matches: 3. This CDR3 spans 15 amino acids. The CDR3 is CASSFKGASNQPQHF. The CDR3 coding sequence is TGTGCCAGCAGTTTTAAGGGGGCGAGCAATCAGCCCCAGCATTTT.

This clonotype was observed many times. The chain is built from TRBV6-5 and TRBJ2-1; D call uncertain. Germline V gene data show CDR1 as MNHEY and CDR2 as SVGAGI. CDR3 size: 11 residues. V lost 5 bases, J lost 5 bases, and 4 bases lay in between. CDR3 amino acids: CASSTNNEQFF. For the CDR3, the DNA is TGTGCCAGCAGTACTAACAATGAGCAGTTCTTC.

This clonotype was seen a handful of times. The chain combines TRBV6-1 with TRBJ1-4; D remains ambiguous. The V end was cut by 5 bases, the J end by 5 bases, with 6 bases between. The CDR3 sequence is 12 residues long. The germline V gene has CDR1 MNHNS and CDR2 SASEGT. CDR3: CASSLWNEKLFF. The CDR3 nucleotides read TGTGCCAGCAGTCTCTGGAATGAAAAACTGTTTTTT.

This clonotype has more than one count but fewer than ten. V gene TRBV5-1 combines with J gene TRBJ2-1, with 15 nucleotides matching TRBD2. Per germline, CDR1 SGHRS and CDR2 YFSETQ. Trimming at V came to 3 bases and at J to 4 bases, leaving 5 bases not matched to a gene. The CDR3 runs to 17 residues. The CDR3 spells CASSWTSGRAQYNEQFF. The CDR3 DNA follows: TGCGCCAGCAGCTGGACTAGCGGGAGGGCCCAATACAATGAGCAGTTCTTC.

The chain uses TRBV12-3 or TRBV12-4 and TRBJ2-6; D possibly uses TRBD1 or TRBD2 (7 bases each). There are 16 residues in the CDR3. Between the trimmed V and J ends, which lost 5 bases and 2 bases, there was a span of 13 bases. CDR3 in DNA: TGTGCCAGCAGTCGGCAGGGGGGGCCTGGGGCCAACGTCCTGACTTTC. Residues: CASSRQGGPGANVLTF.

This clonotype appeared many times. The chain is built from TRBV20-1 and TRBJ2-5; 9 positions agree with TRBD1. The CDR3 consists of 13 residues. Germline lookup yields CDR1 DFQATT and CDR2 SNEGSKA (reference sequence). The V segment lost 5 bases and the J segment 5 bases; nucleotides outside the gene matches: 6. CDR3 residues: CSAWTGDVETQYF. CDR3 DNA sequence: TGCAGTGCTTGGACAGGGGACGTGGAGACCCAGTACTTC.

About this clonotype itself: The junction does not match germline at one end; this may be a read error. The V gene is TRBV29-1, the J gene TRBJ2-1, with TRBD1 matching 8 bases. Germline values: CDR1 SQVTM, CDR2 ANQGSEA. The CDR3 extends over 16 amino acids. DNA for the CDR3: TGCAGCGTCAACCGGGTCCAGGGGGCCTCCCACAATGAGCAGTTCTTC. As protein: CSVNRVQGASHNEQFF.

The J gene is TRBJ1-1, the V gene TRBV6-1, with a tentative D call TRBD1 (5 bases). With 6 bases removed from V and 7 bases from J, the gap between germline ends came to 21 bases. In germline, CDR1 is MNHNS, CDR2 SASEGT. The CDR3 has 15 residues. The CDR3 nucleotides read TGTGCCAGCAGACCCGCGACAGCGAAACAAGGTGAAGCTTTCTTT. Translated, it gives CASRPATAKQGEAFF.

Ten or more counts support this clonotype. This chain joins TRBV12-3 or TRBV12-4 and TRBJ2-6, with D perhaps matching TRBD2 (6 bases). This CDR3 spans 15 amino acids. V lost 2 bases to trimming and J lost 2 bases, with 7 bases between them. The CDR3 reads CASSLSGAGANVLTF. The DNA of the CDR3 is TGTGCCAGCAGTTTATCGGGGGCTGGGGCCAACGTCCTGACTTTC.

This clonotype was detected a few times. The V and J genes are TRBV2 and TRBJ2-2, with 7 bases fitting TRBD1. This CDR3 contains 14 residues. Germline CDR1 reads SNHLY; CDR2 reads FYNNEI. The junction had 3 bases not matched to a gene; V was cut back by 6 bases and J by 2 bases. The CDR3: CASRDRANTGELFF. The DNA for the CDR3 is TGTGCCAGCAGAGACAGGGCTAACACCGGGGAGCTGTTTTTT.

This clonotype was observed a handful of times. The CDR3 protein is CSARDLYSNQPQHF. The CDR3 region has the DNA TGCAGTGCTAGAGACCTTTATAGCAATCAGCCCCAGCATTTT. The chain has TRBV20-1 and TRBJ1-5; D is unresolved. The germline V gene encodes CDR1 DFQATT and CDR2 SNEGSKA (reference sequence). Trimming pared 0 bases from V and 0 bases from J, leaving 6 bases between. This CDR3 region has 14 residues.

This clonotype was detected a few times. The DNA for the CDR3 is TGTGCCAGCAGCCGAATCGGACAGGGCGAGTCACCCCTCCACTTT. Translation: CASSRIGQGESPLHF. The chain combines TRBV3-1 with TRBJ1-6; 8 bases are shared with TRBD1. Trimming took 4 bases from V and 10 from J; bases not matched to a gene: 9. Germline-derived CDR1 and CDR2 are LGHDT and YNNKEL (reference sequence). This CDR3 region has 15 residues.

This clonotype was detected only a few times. V and J are TRBV12-3 or TRBV12-4 and TRBJ2-1; TRBD1 agrees at 8 bases. V dropped 5 bases and J dropped 6; count of bases not matched to a gene: 3. This CDR3 is 13 amino acids long. This CDR3 reads CASSVTGVNEQFF. CDR3 nucleotides: TGTGCCAGCAGTGTGACAGGGGTCAATGAGCAGTTCTTC.